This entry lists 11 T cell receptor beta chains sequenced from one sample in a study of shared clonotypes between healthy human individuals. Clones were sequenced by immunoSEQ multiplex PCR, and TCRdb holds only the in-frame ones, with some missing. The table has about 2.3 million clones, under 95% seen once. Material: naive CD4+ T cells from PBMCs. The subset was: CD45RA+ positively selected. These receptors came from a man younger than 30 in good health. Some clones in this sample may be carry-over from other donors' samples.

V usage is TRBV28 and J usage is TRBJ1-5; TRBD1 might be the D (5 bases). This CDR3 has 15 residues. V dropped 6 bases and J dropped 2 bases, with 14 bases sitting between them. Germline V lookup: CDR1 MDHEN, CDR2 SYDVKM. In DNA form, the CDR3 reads TGTGCCAGCAGCGCCGGGGCGTACCGCAATCAGCCCCAGCATTTT. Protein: CASSAGAYRNQPQHF. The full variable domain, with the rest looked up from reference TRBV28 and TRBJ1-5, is DVKVTQSSRYLVKRTGEKVFLECVQDMDHENMFWYRQDPGLGLRLIYFSYDVKMKEKGDIPEGYSVSREKKERFSLILESASTNQTSMYLCASSAGAYRNQPQHFGDGTRLSIL.

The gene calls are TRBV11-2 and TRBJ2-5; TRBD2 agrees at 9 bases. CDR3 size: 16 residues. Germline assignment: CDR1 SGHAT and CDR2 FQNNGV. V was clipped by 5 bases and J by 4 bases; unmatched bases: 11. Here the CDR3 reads CASSQEGSGGGETQYF. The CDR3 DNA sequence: TGTGCCAGCAGCCAGGAGGGTAGCGGGGGAGGAGAGACCCAGTACTTC.

The CDR3 here is CASSLVDRGRGQPQHF. CDR3 DNA sequence: TGTGCCAGCAGCTTAGTTGACAGGGGGCGCGGTCAGCCCCAGCATTTT. The rearrangement links TRBV6-6 to TRBJ1-5, with TRBD1 identical over 10 bases. Germline CDR1 MNHNY, CDR2 SVGAGI (reference sequence). V lost 6 bases to trimming and J lost 6 bases; unmatched junction nucleotides: 11. The CDR3 sequence is 16 residues long.

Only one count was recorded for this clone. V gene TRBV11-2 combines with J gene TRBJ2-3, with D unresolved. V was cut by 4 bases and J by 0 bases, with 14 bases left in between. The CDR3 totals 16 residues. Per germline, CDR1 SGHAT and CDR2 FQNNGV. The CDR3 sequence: CASSYLMSPSTDTQYF. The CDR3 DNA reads TGTGCCAGCAGCTACCTAATGAGCCCTAGCACAGATACGCAGTATTTT.

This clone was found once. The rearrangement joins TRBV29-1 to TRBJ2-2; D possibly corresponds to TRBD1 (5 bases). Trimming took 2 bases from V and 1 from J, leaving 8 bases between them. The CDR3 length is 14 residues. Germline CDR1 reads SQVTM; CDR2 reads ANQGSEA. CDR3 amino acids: CSVEHDRNTGELFF. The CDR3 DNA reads TGCAGCGTTGAACATGACAGGAACACCGGGGAGCTGTTTTTT.

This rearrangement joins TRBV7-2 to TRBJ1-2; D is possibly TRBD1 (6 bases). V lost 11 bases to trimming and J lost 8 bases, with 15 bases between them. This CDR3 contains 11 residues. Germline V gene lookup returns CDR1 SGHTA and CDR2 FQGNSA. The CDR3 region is CAAGESWGYTF. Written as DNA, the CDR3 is TGTGCCGCAGGGGAATCGTGGGGCTACACCTTC.

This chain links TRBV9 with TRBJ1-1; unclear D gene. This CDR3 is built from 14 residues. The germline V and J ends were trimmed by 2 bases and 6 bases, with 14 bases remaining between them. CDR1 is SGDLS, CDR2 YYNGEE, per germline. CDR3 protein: CASSVAAGGAEAFF. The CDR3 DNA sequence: TGTGCCAGCAGCGTTGCGGCGGGTGGGGCTGAAGCTTTCTTT.

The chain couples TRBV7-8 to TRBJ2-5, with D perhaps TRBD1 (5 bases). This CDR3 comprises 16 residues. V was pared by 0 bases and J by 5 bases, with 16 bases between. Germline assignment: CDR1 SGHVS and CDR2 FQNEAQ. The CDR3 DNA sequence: TGTGCCAGCAGCTTAGCGAAGGCAGGGCTTCAGGAGACCCAGTACTTC. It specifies CASSLAKAGLQETQYF.

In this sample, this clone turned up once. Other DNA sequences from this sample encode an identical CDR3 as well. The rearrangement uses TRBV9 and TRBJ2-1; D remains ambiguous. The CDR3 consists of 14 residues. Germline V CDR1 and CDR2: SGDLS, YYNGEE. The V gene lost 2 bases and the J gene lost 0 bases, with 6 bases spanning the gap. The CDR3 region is CASSVLSSYNEQFF. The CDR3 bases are TGTGCCAGCAGCGTCCTTAGCTCCTACAATGAGCAGTTCTTC.

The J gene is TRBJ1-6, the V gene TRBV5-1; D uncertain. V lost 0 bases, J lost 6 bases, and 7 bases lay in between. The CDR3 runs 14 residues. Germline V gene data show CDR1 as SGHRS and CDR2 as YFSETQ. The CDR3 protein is CASSLDGSNSPLHF. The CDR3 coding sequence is TGCGCCAGCAGCTTGGACGGTAGTAATTCACCCCTCCACTTT.

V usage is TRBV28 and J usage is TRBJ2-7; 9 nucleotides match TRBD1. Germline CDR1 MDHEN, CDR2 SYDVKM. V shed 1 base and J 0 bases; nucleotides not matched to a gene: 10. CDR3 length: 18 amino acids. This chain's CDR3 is CASSLFLLRDRDSYEQYF. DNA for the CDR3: TGTGCCAGCAGTTTATTCCTCCTTCGGGACAGGGACTCCTACGAGCAGTACTTC.